A single sample gave rise to the 21 T cell receptor beta chains below, sequenced in a study of cytomegalovirus exposure and HLA in healthy donors. The PCR contained 60 Vbeta and 13 Jbeta primers. Clones were sequenced by immunoSEQ multiplex PCR, and TCRdb holds only the in-frame ones, with some missing. This table holds about 150,000 clones, 75% to 85% found once. Material: PBMCs. These receptors were taken from a man younger than 45 in good health and CMV-seropositive.

The rearrangement joins TRBV5-4 to TRBJ2-3, with D tentatively TRBD2 (6 bases). V gave up 3 bases and J gave up 0 bases, with 14 bases separating them. CDR1 is SGHNT, CDR2 YYREEE, per germline (reference sequence). CDR3 length equals 16 residues. CDR3 loop: CASSSRVAESTDTQYF. Here the CDR3 DNA reads TGTGCCAGCAGCTCCCGGGTAGCGGAGAGCACAGATACGCAGTATTTT.

The chain employs TRBV29-1 and TRBJ2-7; 8 bases fit TRBD1. The V gene's germline CDR1 is SQVTM and CDR2 ANQGSEA. V was clipped by 4 bases and J by 4 bases; unmatched bases: 9. The CDR3 is 14 amino acids. The CDR3 region is CSVGPRQGKYEQYF. The CDR3 DNA follows: TGCAGCGTTGGGCCTCGACAGGGGAAGTACGAGCAGTACTTC.

The chain has TRBV28 and TRBJ2-3, with TRBD2 identical over 9 bases. The CDR3 contains 15 residues. J was trimmed by 2 bases and V by 2 bases; bases with no gene match: 2. Germline CDR1 and CDR2: MDHEN and SYDVKM. The CDR3 here is CASSLLAGLTDTQYF. CDR3 nucleotide sequence: TGTGCCAGCAGTTTACTAGCGGGGCTCACAGATACGCAGTATTTT.

This chain joins TRBV9 and TRBJ1-3, with D perhaps TRBD1 (5 bases). The CDR3 is 15 amino acids. Germline loops: CDR1 SGDLS, CDR2 YYNGEE. Trimming pared 4 bases from V and 0 bases from J, leaving 11 bases between. This CDR3 is CASSPRQSSGNTIYF. The CDR3 coding sequence is TGTGCCAGCAGCCCCAGACAGAGCTCTGGAAACACCATATATTTT. Based on the CDR3 plus reference TRBV9 and TRBJ1-3, the full variable domain is DSGVTQTPKHLITATGQRVTLRCSPRSGDLSVYWYQQSLDQGLQFLIQYYNGEERAKGNILERFSAQQFPDLHSELNLSSLELGDSALYFCASSPRQSSGNTIYFGEGSWLTVV.

The rearrangement uses TRBV27 and TRBJ2-7, with 11 nucleotides matching TRBD1. This CDR3 contains 15 residues. V was clipped by 4 bases and J by 3 bases; unmatched bases: 5. Germline values: CDR1 MNHEY, CDR2 SMNVEV (reference sequence). CDR3 bases: TGTGCCAGCAGTTCGGGGACAGGGGGGTACTACGAGCAGTACTTC. Its translation: CASSSGTGGYYEQYF.

The chain employs TRBV11-3 and TRBJ2-5; the match to TRBD1 covers 9 bases. The CDR3 extends over 13 amino acids. Looked up from germline, CDR1 is SGHNT and CDR2 is YENEEA. After removal of 8 bases from V and 3 bases from J, the junction contained 4 bases not matched to a gene. The CDR3, as DNA: TGTGCCAGCCTCGGGACAGGGAAAGAGACCCAGTACTTC. Residues: CASLGTGKETQYF.

J is TRBJ2-3 and V is TRBV7-2; 7 nucleotides line up with TRBD1. The junction had 5 bases not matched to a gene; V was cut back by 4 bases and J by 4 bases. The germline CDR1 and CDR2 sequences are SGHTA and FQGNSA. The CDR3 is 14 amino acids. DNA of the CDR3: TGTGCCAGCAGCTCGACAGGGAGCGCAGATACGCAGTATTTT. As protein: CASSSTGSADTQYF.

The rearrangement uses TRBV5-1 and TRBJ1-1; 7 bases align to TRBD1. CDR1 SGHRS and CDR2 YFSETQ come from the germline V gene. The V segment lost 0 bases and the J segment 1 base; nucleotides outside the gene matches: 12. The CDR3 loop spans 18 amino acids. The CDR3 is CASSLVIGGAGGNTEAFF. For the CDR3, the DNA is TGCGCCAGCAGCTTGGTGATCGGGGGCGCAGGGGGGAACACTGAAGCTTTCTTT. Full variable domain (remainder filled in from reference TRBV5-1 and TRBJ1-1): KAGVTQTPRYLIKTRGQQVTLSCSPISGHRSVSWYQQTPGQGLQFLFEYFSETQRNKGNFPGRFSGRQFSNSRSEMNVSTLELGDSALYLCASSLVIGGAGGNTEAFFGQGTRLTVV.

The chain has TRBV2 and TRBJ1-3; weak D call: TRBD1 (6 bases). CDR3 length: 16 residues. Trimming shortened V by 7 bases and J by 2 bases, and 18 bases separated the two germline ends. Germline loops: CDR1 SNHLY, CDR2 FYNNEI. CDR3 DNA: TGTGCCAGCACCCCGGGGGGGGGCAGGCCTGGAAACACCATATATTTT. Protein product: CASTPGGGRPGNTIYF.

The chain employs TRBV9 and TRBJ2-3; 9 nucleotides align to TRBD2. In germline, CDR1 is SGDLS, CDR2 YYNGEE. V was pared by 3 bases and J by 1 base, with 15 bases of the junction left unmatched. The CDR3 extends over 19 amino acids. CDR3 DNA: TGTGCCAGCAGCGACCTGACTAGCGGTACCCTTTTCGGCACAGATACGCAGTATTTT. Translated: CASSDLTSGTLFGTDTQYF.

CDR3 protein: CASSWGQLSPLHF. CDR3 DNA sequence: TGTGCCAGCAGTTGGGGACAGCTTTCACCCCTCCACTTT. This sequence joins TRBV6-5 and TRBJ1-6; 7 nucleotides align to TRBD1. The V segment lost 4 bases and the J segment 9 bases; nucleotides outside the gene matches: 3. The length of the CDR3 is 13 residues. Germline-derived CDR1 and CDR2 are MNHEY and SVGAGI.

This clone is a singleton in its sample. This chain uses TRBV10-1 with TRBJ2-7; TRBD1 matches at 9 bases. The germline V gene encodes CDR1 WNHNN and CDR2 SYGVQD (reference sequence). The V segment lost 6 bases and the J segment 6 bases; nucleotides outside the gene matches: 9. This CDR3 comprises 14 residues. This CDR3 is CASRPYRGQGEQYF. The CDR3 coding sequence is TGCGCCAGCAGACCTTACAGGGGGCAAGGCGAGCAGTACTTC.

V and J are TRBV6-1 and TRBJ1-1; 10 positions agree with TRBD1. The CDR3 totals 16 residues. CDR1 is MNHNS and CDR2 is SASEGT in the germline V gene. V was clipped by 3 bases and J by 5 bases; unmatched bases: 9. The CDR3 loop reads CASSDTFGQGGTEAFF. The CDR3 DNA is TGTGCCAGCAGTGACACATTTGGACAGGGGGGGACTGAAGCTTTCTTT.

The chain uses TRBV4-1 and TRBJ2-7, with a tentative D call TRBD2 (5 bases). Germline CDR1 reads MGHRA; CDR2 reads YSYEKL. V lost 1 base and J lost 1, with 11 bases in between. The CDR3 consists of 15 residues. This CDR3 reads CASSQGDGRSYEQYF. Here the CDR3 DNA reads TGCGCCAGCAGCCAAGGGGATGGGAGATCCTACGAGCAGTACTTC.

V usage is TRBV6-6 and J usage is TRBJ1-1; no clear D gene. CDR1 and CDR2 from the germline V gene are MNHNY and SVGAGI (reference sequence). The CDR3 spans 13 residues. V dropped 7 bases and J dropped 4 bases, with 13 bases sitting between them. CDR3 amino acids: CASTLPRGTEAFF. The CDR3 nucleotides read TGTGCCAGCACCTTACCTCGGGGCACTGAAGCTTTCTTT.

The chain is built from TRBV4-2 and TRBJ1-6, with D possibly matching TRBD1 (5 bases). This CDR3 spans 17 amino acids. The V end lost 0 bases, the J end lost 3 bases, and 12 bases lay between the germline ends. Per germline, CDR1 LGHNA and CDR2 YNFKEQ. The CDR3 DNA reads as TGTGCCAGCAGCCAAGAAGGGGCCCCGGGCTATAATTCACCCCTCCACTTT. Protein: CASSQEGAPGYNSPLHF.

The rearrangement links TRBV5-1 to TRBJ2-1, with 8 bases lining up with TRBD1. The V and J ends lost 5 bases and 5 bases, in that order; junction bases with no gene match: 15. CDR1 is SGHRS and CDR2 is YFSETQ in the germline V gene. This CDR3 region has 17 residues. The CDR3 coding sequence is TGCGCCAGCAGTCCAACCGGGACAGGAAATTTAGACAATGAGCAGTTCTTC. Protein: CASSPTGTGNLDNEQFF.

The J gene is TRBJ2-7, the V gene TRBV6-1; 10 positions match TRBD1. This CDR3 contains 15 residues. J was trimmed by 5 bases and V by 4 bases; bases with no gene match: 8. CDR1 and CDR2 from the germline V gene are MNHNS and SASEGT. The CDR3 spells CASSGAGTGEDEQYF. Written as DNA, the CDR3 is TGTGCCAGCAGTGGCGCCGGGACAGGGGAGGACGAGCAGTACTTC.

The rearrangement uses TRBV28 and TRBJ2-5, with 12 bases matching TRBD2. With 3 bases clipped from V and 5 bases from J, the junction kept 10 bases outside the gene matches. This CDR3 contains 17 residues. CDR1 and CDR2 from the germline V gene are MDHEN and SYDVKM. CDR3 sequence reads: CASSFLASGGAIETQYF. CDR3 coding DNA: TGTGCCAGCAGTTTTCTGGCTAGCGGGGGGGCCATTGAGACCCAGTACTTC.

V and J are TRBV28 and TRBJ1-1, with 12 bases that match TRBD1. Losses at the gene ends were 5 bases for V and 5 bases for J; bases not matched to a gene: 3. The germline gives CDR1 MDHEN, CDR2 SYDVKM. The CDR3 runs to 14 residues. The CDR3, as DNA: TGTGCCAGCAGTGGGACAGGGGGCGAAACTGAAGCTTTCTTT. It codes for CASSGTGGETEAFF. Full variable domain (missing parts from reference TRBV28 and TRBJ1-1): DVKVTQSSRYLVKRTGEKVFLECVQDMDHENMFWYRQDPGLGLRLIYFSYDVKMKEKGDIPEGYSVSREKKERFSLILESASTNQTSMYLCASSGTGGETEAFFGQGTRLTVV.

The chain has TRBV5-4 and TRBJ2-1; D uncertain. The CDR3 covers 15 residues. Germline CDR1 and CDR2: SGHNT and YYREEE (reference sequence). The germline V and J ends were trimmed by 7 bases and 0 bases, with 14 bases remaining between them. CDR3 sequence reads: CASHPNALSYNEQFF. CDR3 coding DNA: TGTGCCAGCCACCCTAATGCCCTCTCCTACAATGAGCAGTTCTTC.